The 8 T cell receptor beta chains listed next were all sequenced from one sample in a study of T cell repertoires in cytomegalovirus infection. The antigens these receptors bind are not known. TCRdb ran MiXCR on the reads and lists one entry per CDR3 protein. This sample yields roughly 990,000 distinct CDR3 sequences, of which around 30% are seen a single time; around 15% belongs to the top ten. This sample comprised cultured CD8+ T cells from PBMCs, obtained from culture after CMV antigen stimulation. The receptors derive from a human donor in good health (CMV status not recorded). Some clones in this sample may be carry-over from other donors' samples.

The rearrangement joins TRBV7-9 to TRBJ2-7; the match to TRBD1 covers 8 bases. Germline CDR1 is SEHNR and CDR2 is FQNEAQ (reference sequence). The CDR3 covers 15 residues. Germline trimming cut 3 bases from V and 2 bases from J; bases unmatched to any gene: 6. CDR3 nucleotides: TGTGCCAGCAGCTTGGGGACAGGCAACCCCTACGAGCAGTACTTC. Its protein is CASSLGTGNPYEQYF. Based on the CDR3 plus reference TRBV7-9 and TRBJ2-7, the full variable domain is DTGVSQNPRHKITKRGQNVTFRCDPISEHNRLYWYRQTLGQGPEFLTYFQNEAQLEKSRLLSDRFSAERPKGSFSTLEIQRTEQGDSAMYLCASSLGTGNPYEQYFGPGTRLTVT.

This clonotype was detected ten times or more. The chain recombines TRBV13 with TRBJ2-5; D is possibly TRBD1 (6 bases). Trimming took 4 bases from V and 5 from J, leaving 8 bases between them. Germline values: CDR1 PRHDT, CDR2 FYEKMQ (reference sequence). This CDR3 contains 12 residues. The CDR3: CASSSQGETQYF. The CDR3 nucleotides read TGTGCCAGCAGCTCCCAGGGGGAGACCCAGTACTTC. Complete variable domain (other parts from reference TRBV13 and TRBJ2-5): AAGVIQSPRHLIKEKRETATLKCYPIPRHDTVYWYQQGPGQDPQFLISFYEKMQSDKGSIPDRFSAQQFSDYHSELNMSSLELGDSALYFCASSSQGETQYFGPGTRLLVL.

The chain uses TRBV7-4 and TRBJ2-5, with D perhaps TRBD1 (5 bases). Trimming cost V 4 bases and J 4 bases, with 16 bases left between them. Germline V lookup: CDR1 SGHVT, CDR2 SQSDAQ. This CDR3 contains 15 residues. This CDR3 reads CASSSAGQGAETQYF. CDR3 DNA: TGTGCCAGCAGCTCCGCCGGCCAAGGGGCAGAGACCCAGTACTTC.

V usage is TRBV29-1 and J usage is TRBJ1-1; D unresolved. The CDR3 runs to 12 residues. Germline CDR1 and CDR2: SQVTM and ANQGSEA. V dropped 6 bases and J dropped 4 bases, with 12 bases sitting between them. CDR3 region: CSVLGGGTEAFF. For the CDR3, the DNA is TGCAGCGTGCTCGGCGGCGGCACTGAAGCTTTCTTT.

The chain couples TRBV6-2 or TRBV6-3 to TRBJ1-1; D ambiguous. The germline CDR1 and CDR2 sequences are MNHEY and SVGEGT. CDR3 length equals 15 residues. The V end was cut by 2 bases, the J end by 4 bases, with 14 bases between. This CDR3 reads CASSYLRWTGTEAFF. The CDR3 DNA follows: TGTGCCAGCAGTTACCTAAGATGGACGGGCACTGAAGCTTTCTTT.

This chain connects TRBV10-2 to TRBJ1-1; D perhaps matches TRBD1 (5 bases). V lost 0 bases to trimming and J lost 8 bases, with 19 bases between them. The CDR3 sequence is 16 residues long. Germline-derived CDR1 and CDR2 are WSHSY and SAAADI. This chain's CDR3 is CASSESKKGLYGEAFF. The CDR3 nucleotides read TGCGCCAGCAGTGAGTCTAAAAAGGGGCTCTACGGCGAAGCTTTCTTT.

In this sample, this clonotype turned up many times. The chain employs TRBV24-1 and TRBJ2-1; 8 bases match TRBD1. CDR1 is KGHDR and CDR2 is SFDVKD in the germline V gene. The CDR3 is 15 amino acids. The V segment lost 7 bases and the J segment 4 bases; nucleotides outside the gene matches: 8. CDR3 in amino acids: CATRTGTGEYNEQFF. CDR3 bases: TGTGCCACCAGGACCGGGACAGGCGAATACAATGAGCAGTTCTTC.

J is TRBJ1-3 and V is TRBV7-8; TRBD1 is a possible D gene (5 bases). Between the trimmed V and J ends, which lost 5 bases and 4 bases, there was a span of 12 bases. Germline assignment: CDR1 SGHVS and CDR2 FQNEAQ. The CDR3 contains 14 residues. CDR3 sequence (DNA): TGTGCCAGCAGCCTAGGGGTCCGCGGAAACACCATATATTTT. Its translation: CASSLGVRGNTIYF.